Shown below are 8 T cell receptor beta chains from a single sample sequenced in a study of blood T cell repertoires in COVID-19 (dated by TCRdb to about 2020). Preparation of the library involved the immunoSEQ multiplex PCR assay. Not all clones reach the TCRdb copy of this immuneACCESS table, which keeps in-frame sequences only. Checked studies attribute under half of the gap to unresolved V genes and leave the rest unexplained. A total of 150,000 to 200,000 clones appear in this sample, roughly 77% of them only once. The top ten hold around 17% of the sample. Specimen: PBMCs or T cells enriched from blood (not recorded which). These receptors originate from a woman between 50 and 59 years old with acute COVID-19.

This clone has a handful of counts. The rearrangement links TRBV7-9 to TRBJ1-3; the match to TRBD1 covers 7 bases. This CDR3 is 15 amino acids long. Losses at the gene ends were 6 bases for V and 4 bases for J; bases not matched to a gene: 9. Germline V lookup: CDR1 SEHNR, CDR2 FQNEAQ (reference sequence). As DNA, the CDR3 is TGTGCCAGCAGTCGTGACAGGGCCCGAGGAAACACCATATATTTT. It encodes CASSRDRARGNTIYF. Variable domain in full (rest from reference TRBV7-9 and TRBJ1-3): DTGVSQNPRHKITKRGQNVTFRCDPISEHNRLYWYRQTLGQGPEFLTYFQNEAQLEKSRLLSDRFSAERPKGSFSTLEIQRTEQGDSAMYLCASSRDRARGNTIYFGEGSWLTVV.

J is TRBJ2-3 and V is TRBV4-1; maybe TRBD2 (6 bases). Per germline, CDR1 MGHRA and CDR2 YSYEKL. Trimming removed 4 bases at V and 6 bases at J, with 17 bases between. CDR3 size: 15 residues. CDR3 nucleotide sequence: TGCGCCAGCAGCCCCCATGGGACTTCCCAGGATACGCAGTATTTT. Its protein product is CASSPHGTSQDTQYF.

This chain links TRBV6-5 with TRBJ2-3; possible D gene TRBD1, 6 bases. The CDR3 covers 15 residues. In germline, CDR1 is MNHEY, CDR2 SVGAGI. V was pared by 6 bases and J by 0 bases, with 13 bases between. The CDR3 DNA follows: TGTGCCAGCAGGGTACAGGGAACTAGCACAGATACGCAGTATTTT. Translation: CASRVQGTSTDTQYF.

A single count supports this clone. The chain uses TRBV9 and TRBJ1-2, with 8 bases aligning to TRBD1. Trimming took 4 bases from V and 4 from J; bases not matched to a gene: 12. CDR1 is SGDLS and CDR2 is YYNGEE in the germline V gene. CDR3 length: 16 residues. The CDR3 DNA follows: TGTGCCAGCAGCCCGCCCGGGACAGGCGCCCTCTATGGCTACACCTTC. Amino acids: CASSPPGTGALYGYTF.

On this clone: A junction boundary mismatches the germline segment, possibly from a read error. V and J are TRBV6-5 and TRBJ1-4, with D maybe TRBD1 (5 bases). Per germline, CDR1 MNHEY and CDR2 SVGAGI. The CDR3 has 14 amino acids. CDR3 sequence reads: CASSYSRGREKLFF. The CDR3 DNA follows: TGTGCCAGCAGCTACTCTAGGGGTCGGGAAAAACTGTTTTTT.

For the CDR3, the DNA is TGCGCCAGCAGCCAGACTAGCGGGGGGGGAGATACGCAGTATTTT. Amino acids: CASSQTSGGGDTQYF. The chain joins TRBV4-1 to TRBJ2-3; 14 nucleotides agree with TRBD2. This CDR3 contains 15 residues. Germline V gene sequence: CDR1 MGHRA, CDR2 YSYEKL. The trim removed 3 bases at V and 5 bases at J, leaving 1 base unmatched.

The chain uses TRBV6-5 and TRBJ2-5, with 10 bases identical to TRBD1. From germline, CDR1 is MNHEY and CDR2 SVGAGI. Trimming cost V 5 bases and J 5 bases; bases outside gene matches: 8. The CDR3 length is 15 residues. The CDR3 is CASSPDRGRRETQYF. The CDR3 nucleotides read TGTGCCAGCAGTCCCGACAGGGGGCGTAGGGAGACCCAGTACTTC.

The CDR3 loop is CASSQTTGSQETQYF. The DNA of the CDR3 is TGTGCCAGCAGCCAGACGACAGGGTCCCAAGAGACCCAGTACTTC. The chain joins TRBV3-1 (or the pseudogene TRBV3-2) to TRBJ2-5; 7 bases match TRBD1. Germline V gene sequence: CDR1 LGHDT, CDR2 YNNKEL (reference sequence). The CDR3 runs to 15 residues. With 3 bases clipped from V and 1 base from J, the junction kept 5 bases outside the gene matches.